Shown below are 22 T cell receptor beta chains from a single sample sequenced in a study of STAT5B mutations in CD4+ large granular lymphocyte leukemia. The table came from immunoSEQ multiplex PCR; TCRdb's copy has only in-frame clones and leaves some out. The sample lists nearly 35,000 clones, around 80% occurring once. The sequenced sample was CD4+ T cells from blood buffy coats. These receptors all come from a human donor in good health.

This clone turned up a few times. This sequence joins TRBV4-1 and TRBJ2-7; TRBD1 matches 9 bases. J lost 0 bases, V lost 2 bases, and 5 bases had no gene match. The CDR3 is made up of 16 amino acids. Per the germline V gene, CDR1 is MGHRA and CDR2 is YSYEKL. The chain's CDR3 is CASSQRTGANSYEQYF. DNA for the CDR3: TGCGCCAGCAGCCAAAGGACAGGGGCCAACTCCTACGAGCAGTACTTC.

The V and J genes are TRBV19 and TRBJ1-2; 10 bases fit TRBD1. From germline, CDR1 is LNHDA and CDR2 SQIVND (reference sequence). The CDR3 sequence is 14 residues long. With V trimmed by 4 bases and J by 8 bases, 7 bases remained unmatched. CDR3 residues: CASSTDRGSGGYTF. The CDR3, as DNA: TGTGCCAGTAGTACGGACAGGGGGAGCGGAGGCTACACCTTC.

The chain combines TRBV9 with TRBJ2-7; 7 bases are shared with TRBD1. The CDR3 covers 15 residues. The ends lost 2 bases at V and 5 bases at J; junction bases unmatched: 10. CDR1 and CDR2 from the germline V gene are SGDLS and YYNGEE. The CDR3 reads CASSVTWDSPNEQYF. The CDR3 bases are TGTGCCAGCAGCGTGACCTGGGACAGCCCGAACGAGCAGTACTTC.

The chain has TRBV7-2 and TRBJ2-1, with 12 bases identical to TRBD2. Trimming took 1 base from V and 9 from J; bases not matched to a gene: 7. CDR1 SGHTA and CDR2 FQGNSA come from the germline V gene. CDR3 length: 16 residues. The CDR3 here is CASSLGLAGGQGEQFF. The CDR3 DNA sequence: TGTGCCAGCAGCTTAGGCCTAGCGGGGGGGCAAGGTGAGCAGTTCTTC.

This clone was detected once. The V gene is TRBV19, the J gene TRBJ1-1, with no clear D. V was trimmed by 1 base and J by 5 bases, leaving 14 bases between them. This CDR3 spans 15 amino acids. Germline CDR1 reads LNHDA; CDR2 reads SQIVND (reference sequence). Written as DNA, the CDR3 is TGTGCCAGTAGTATAGGTGTTTGGGGTGGGACTGAAGCTTTCTTT. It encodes CASSIGVWGGTEAFF.

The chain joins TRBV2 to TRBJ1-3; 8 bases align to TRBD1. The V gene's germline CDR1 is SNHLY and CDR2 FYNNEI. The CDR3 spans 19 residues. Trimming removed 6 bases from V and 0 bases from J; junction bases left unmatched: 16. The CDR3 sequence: CASSRGGYRGSPSGNTIYF. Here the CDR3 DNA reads TGTGCCAGCAGCAGGGGTGGATACAGGGGGAGCCCCTCTGGAAACACCATATATTTT.

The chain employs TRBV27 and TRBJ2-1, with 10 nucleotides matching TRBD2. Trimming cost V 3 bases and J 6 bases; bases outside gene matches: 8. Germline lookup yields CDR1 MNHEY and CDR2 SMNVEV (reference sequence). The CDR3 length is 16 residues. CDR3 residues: CASSFGWASGSNEQFF. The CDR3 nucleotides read TGTGCCAGCAGTTTCGGGTGGGCTAGCGGGAGCAATGAGCAGTTCTTC.

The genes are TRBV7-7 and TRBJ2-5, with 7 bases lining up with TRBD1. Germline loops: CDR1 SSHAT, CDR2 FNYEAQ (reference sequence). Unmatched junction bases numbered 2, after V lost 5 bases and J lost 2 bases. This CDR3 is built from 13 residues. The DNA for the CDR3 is TGTGCCAGCAGCCGGGACAGTCAAGAGACCCAGTACTTC. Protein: CASSRDSQETQYF.

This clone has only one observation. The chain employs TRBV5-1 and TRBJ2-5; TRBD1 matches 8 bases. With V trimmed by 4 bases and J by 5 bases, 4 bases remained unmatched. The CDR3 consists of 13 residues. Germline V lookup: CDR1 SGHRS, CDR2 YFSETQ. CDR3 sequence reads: CASSQGAGETQYF. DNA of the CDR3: TGCGCCAGCAGCCAGGGGGCCGGGGAGACCCAGTACTTC.

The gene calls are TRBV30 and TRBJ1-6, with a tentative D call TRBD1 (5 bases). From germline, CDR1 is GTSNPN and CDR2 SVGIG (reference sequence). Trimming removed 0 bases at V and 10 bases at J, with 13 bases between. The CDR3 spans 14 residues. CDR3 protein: CAWSVSGGGSPLHF. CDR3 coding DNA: TGTGCCTGGAGTGTATCCGGGGGAGGCTCACCCCTCCACTTT.

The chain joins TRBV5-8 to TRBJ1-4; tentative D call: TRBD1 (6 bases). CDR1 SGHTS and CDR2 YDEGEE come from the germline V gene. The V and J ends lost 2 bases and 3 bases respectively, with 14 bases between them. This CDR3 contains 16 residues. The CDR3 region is CASSLEGVTANEKLFF. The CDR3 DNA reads TGTGCCAGCAGCTTAGAGGGGGTGACTGCTAATGAAAAACTGTTTTTT. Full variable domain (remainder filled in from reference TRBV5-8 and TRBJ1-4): EAGVTQSPTHLIKTRGQQATLRCSPISGHTSVYWYQQALGLGLQFLLWYDEGEERNRGNFPPRFSGRQFPNYSSELNVNALELEDSALYLCASSLEGVTANEKLFFGSGTQLSVL.

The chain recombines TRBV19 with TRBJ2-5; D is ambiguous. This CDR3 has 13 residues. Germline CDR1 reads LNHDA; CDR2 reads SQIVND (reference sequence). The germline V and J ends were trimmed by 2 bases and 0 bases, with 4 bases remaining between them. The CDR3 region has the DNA TGTGCCAGTAGTATAAGGTACCAAGAGACCCAGTACTTC. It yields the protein CASSIRYQETQYF.

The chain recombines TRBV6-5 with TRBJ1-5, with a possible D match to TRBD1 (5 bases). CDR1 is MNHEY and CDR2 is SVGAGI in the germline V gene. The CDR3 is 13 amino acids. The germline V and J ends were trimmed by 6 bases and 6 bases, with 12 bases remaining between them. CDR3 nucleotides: TGTGCCAGCAGGCCCGGGACGGGTCAGCCCCAGCATTTT. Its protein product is CASRPGTGQPQHF.

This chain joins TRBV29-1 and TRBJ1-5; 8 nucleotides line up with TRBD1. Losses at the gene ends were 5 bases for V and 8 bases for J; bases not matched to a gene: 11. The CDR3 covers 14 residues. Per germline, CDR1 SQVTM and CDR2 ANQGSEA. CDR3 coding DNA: TGCAGCGTTTGGACAGGGCTCCCCGGGGAGCCCCAGCATTTT. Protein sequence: CSVWTGLPGEPQHF.

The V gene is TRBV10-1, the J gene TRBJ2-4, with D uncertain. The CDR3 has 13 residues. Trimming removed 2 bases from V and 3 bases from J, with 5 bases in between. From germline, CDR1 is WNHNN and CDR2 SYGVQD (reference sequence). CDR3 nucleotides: TGCGCCAGCAGTGAGAATGGCAAAAACATTCAGTACTTC. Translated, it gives CASSENGKNIQYF.

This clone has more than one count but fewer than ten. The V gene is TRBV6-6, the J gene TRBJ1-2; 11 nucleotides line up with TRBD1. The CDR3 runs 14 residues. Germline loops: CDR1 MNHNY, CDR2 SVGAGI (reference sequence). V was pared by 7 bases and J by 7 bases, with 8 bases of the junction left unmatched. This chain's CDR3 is CASTHSDRGPGYTF. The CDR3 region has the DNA TGTGCCAGCACCCACTCGGACAGGGGGCCTGGCTACACCTTC.

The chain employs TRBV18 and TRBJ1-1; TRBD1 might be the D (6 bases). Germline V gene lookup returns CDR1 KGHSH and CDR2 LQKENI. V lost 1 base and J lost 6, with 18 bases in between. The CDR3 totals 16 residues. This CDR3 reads CASSPLPQGKGAEAFF. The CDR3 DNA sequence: TGTGCCAGCTCACCACTCCCACAGGGTAAAGGGGCTGAAGCTTTCTTT.

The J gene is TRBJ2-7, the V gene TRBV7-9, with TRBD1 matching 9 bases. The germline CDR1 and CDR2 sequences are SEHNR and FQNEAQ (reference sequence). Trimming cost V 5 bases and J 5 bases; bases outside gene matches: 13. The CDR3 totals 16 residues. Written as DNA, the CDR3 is TGTGCCAGCAGCCACCGACCGGGACAGGGCGGGAACGAGCAGTACTTC. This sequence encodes CASSHRPGQGGNEQYF.

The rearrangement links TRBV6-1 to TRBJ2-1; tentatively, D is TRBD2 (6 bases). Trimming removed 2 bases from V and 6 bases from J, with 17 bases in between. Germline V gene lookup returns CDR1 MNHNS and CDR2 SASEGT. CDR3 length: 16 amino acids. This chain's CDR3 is CASSEWEVGGANEQFF. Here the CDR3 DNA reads TGTGCCAGCAGTGAATGGGAAGTGGGAGGCGCCAATGAGCAGTTCTTC.

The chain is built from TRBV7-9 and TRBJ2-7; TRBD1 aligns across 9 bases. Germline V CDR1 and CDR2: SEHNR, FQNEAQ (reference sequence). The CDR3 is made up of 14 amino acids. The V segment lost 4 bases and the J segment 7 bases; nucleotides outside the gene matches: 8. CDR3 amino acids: CASSSRDRVREQYF. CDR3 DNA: TGTGCCAGCAGCTCCCGGGACAGGGTACGGGAGCAGTACTTC.

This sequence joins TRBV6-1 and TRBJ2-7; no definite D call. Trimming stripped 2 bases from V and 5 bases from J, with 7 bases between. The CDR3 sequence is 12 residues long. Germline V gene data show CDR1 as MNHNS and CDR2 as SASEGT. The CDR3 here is CASSELGDEQYF. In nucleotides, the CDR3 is TGTGCCAGCAGTGAATTAGGCGACGAGCAGTACTTC.

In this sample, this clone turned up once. CDR3 coding DNA: TGTGCCAGCAGCTTAGGGACAGCGAACACTGAAGCTTTCTTT. Translating gives CASSLGTANTEAFF. The V call is TRBV11-2, the J call TRBJ1-1; perhaps TRBD1 as D (6 bases). V shed 1 base and J shed 1 base, with 7 bases lying between them. The CDR3 is 14 residues long. CDR1 is SGHAT, CDR2 FQNNGV, per germline. The full variable domain, in which reference TRBV11-2 and TRBJ1-1 provide the parts outside the CDR3, is EAGVAQSPRYKIIEKRQSVAFWCNPISGHATLYWYQQILGQGPKLLIQFQNNGVVDDSQLPKDRFSAERLKGVDSTLKIQPAKLEDSAVYLCASSLGTANTEAFFGQGTRLTVV.